A selection of T cell receptor beta chains follows, all from one sample in a study of T cells in Graves' hyperthyroidism and ophthalmopathy. MiXCR, run by TCRdb on the multiplex PCR reads, gives a single entry per CDR3 protein. The sample lists 480,000 or so distinct CDR3 sequences, approximately 48% seen once, with about 40% in the top ten. The sample comprised peripheral blood or thyroid tissue (not recorded which). These receptors all stem from an adult woman with Graves' disease, either hyperthyroidism or ophthalmopathy (not recorded which). The CDR3 runs from the conserved cysteine through the conserved F or W. The D gene is left open where the match is weak. Expanded clones are given a class, and other clones once, few, many or no size at all.

DNA: TGCAGCTTGGGTAGCGGGAGTTATTATCTCGAGCAGTACTTC
CDR3: CSLGSGSYYLEQYF
D: TRBD2
V: TRBV29-1
length: 14
size: NA
J: TRBJ2-7

DNA: TGTGCCAGCAGTTTAGGGGCAAACAATCAGCCCCAGCATTTT
CDR3: CASSLGANNQPQHF
D: NA
V: TRBV12-3/TRBV12-4
length: 14
size: NA
J: TRBJ1-5

DNA: TGCGCCAGCAGCCAGGTGGGGAGTTTGGAGACCCAGTACTTC
CDR3: CASSQVGSLETQYF
D: NA
V: TRBV5-1
length: 14
size: NA
J: TRBJ2-5

DNA: TGTGCCAGCAGCTTTAACAGGGGGAAGAACGAGCAGTACTTC
CDR3: CASSFNRGKNEQYF
D: TRBD1
V: TRBV5-4
length: 14
size: NA
J: TRBJ2-7

DNA: TGTGCCAGCAGCCGGGACGGCCGTGGCTACACCTTC
CDR3: CASSRDGRGYTF
D: NA
V: TRBV3-1
length: 12
size: few
J: TRBJ1-2

DNA: TGTGCCAGCAGCGGGGTGACAGGGCCCCAAGAGACCCAGTACTTC
CDR3: CASSGVTGPQETQYF
D: TRBD1
V: TRBV9
length: 15
size: many
J: TRBJ2-5

DNA: TGTGAGAGGTGGAGAAACACCATATATTTT
CDR3: CERWRNTIYF
D: NA
V: TRBV19
length: 10
size: NA
J: TRBJ1-3

DNA: TGCAGTGCTGACGCTAGCGGGCTCCAAGAGACCCAGTACTTC
CDR3: CSADASGLQETQYF
D: TRBD2
V: TRBV20-1
length: 14
size: once
J: TRBJ2-5

DNA: TGTGCCAGCAGCTTAGGTGGGAATGGCAGAACAGGCACTGAAGCTTTCTTT
CDR3: CASSLGGNGRTGTEAFF
D: NA
V: TRBV7-2
length: 17
size: NA
J: TRBJ1-1

DNA: TGTGCCATCAGTGAGGGCGTTTCTGAAGCTTTCTTT
CDR3: CAISEGVSEAFF
D: NA
V: TRBV10-3
length: 12
size: few
J: TRBJ1-1

DNA: TGCAGCGTCCCACGGGACAACCACGGAGGAGGCTACACCTTC
CDR3: CSVPRDNHGGGYTF
D: NA
V: TRBV29-1
length: 14
size: NA
J: TRBJ1-2

DNA: TGTGCCATCAGTGTAGGCAATGAGCAGTTCTTC
CDR3: CAISVGNEQFF
D: NA
V: TRBV10-3
length: 11
size: NA
J: TRBJ2-1

DNA: TGTGCCAGCAGCCTTACGAGCGGTTTGAAGTTCTTC
CDR3: CASSLTSGLKFF
D: NA
V: TRBV11-2
length: 12
size: NA
J: TRBJ2-5

DNA: TGTGCCAGCAGTGAGGGTTTCTACGAGCAGTACTTC
CDR3: CASSEGFYEQYF
D: NA
V: TRBV28
length: 12
size: few
J: TRBJ2-7

DNA: TGCAGCGTTGGCTCGATTGTTATGGGCTACACCTTC
CDR3: CSVGSIVMGYTF
D: NA
V: TRBV29-1
length: 12
size: many
J: TRBJ1-2

DNA: TGTGCCAGCTCACCGGACGGGATTAGGGGGGAAAAACTGTTTTTT
CDR3: CASSPDGIRGEKLFF
D: NA
V: TRBV18
length: 15
size: NA
J: TRBJ1-4

DNA: TGCGCCAGCAGTGGGACATCGCGCACTGAAGCTTTCTTT
CDR3: CASSGTSRTEAFF
D: NA
V: TRBV10-1
length: 13
size: once
J: TRBJ1-1

DNA: TGCGCCAGCAGCTTGTGGACCAGCTCTGGGGCCAACGTCCTGACTTTC
CDR3: CASSLWTSSGANVLTF
D: NA
V: TRBV5-1
length: 16
size: NA
J: TRBJ2-6

DNA: TGTGCCATCAGTGGATCTAGCGGGAGCTCCTACGAGCAGTACTTC
CDR3: CAISGSSGSSYEQYF
D: TRBD2
V: TRBV10-3
length: 15
size: NA
J: TRBJ2-7

DNA: TGTGCCAGCAGCTTTAGTACCGGGACCTACAATGAGCAGTTCTTC
CDR3: CASSFSTGTYNEQFF
D: NA
V: TRBV7-2
length: 15
size: NA
J: TRBJ2-1

DNA: TGCAGCGTCGTCATGACTGTTGGGGGCTACACCTTC
CDR3: CSVVMTVGGYTF
D: NA
V: TRBV29-1
length: 12
size: many
J: TRBJ1-2

DNA: TGTGCCAGCATACCCTCAGGGGGGGGGGAGCTGTTTTTT
CDR3: CASIPSGGGELFF
D: NA
V: TRBV28
length: 13
size: once
J: TRBJ2-2

DNA: TGCGCCAGCAGCCACGGCGCATCGGACGAGCAGTACTTC
CDR3: CASSHGASDEQYF
D: NA
V: TRBV5-1
length: 13
size: many
J: TRBJ2-7

DNA: TGTGCCACCAATGAAGGGGGCTCCGAGACCCAGTACTTC
CDR3: CATNEGGSETQYF
D: TRBD1
V: TRBV10-3
length: 13
size: many
J: TRBJ2-5

DNA: TGTGCCAGCAGCCAAGACTACGGAGGTATTTGCACCTTC
CDR3: CASSQDYGGICTF
D: NA
V: TRBV14
length: 13
size: many
J: TRBJ1-2

DNA: TGTGCCATCAGTGAGTCGCCGGACACTGAAGCTTTCTTT
CDR3: CAISESPDTEAFF
D: NA
V: TRBV10-3
length: 13
size: NA
J: TRBJ1-1

DNA: TGTGCCGCCAGTGATTCGACAGGCCCCGGAGAGACCCAGTACTTC
CDR3: CAASDSTGPGETQYF
D: NA
V: TRBV24-1
length: 15
size: many
J: TRBJ2-5

DNA: TGTGCCATCAGTGAGACTGGGGGCGGCTACACCTTC
CDR3: CAISETGGGYTF
D: NA
V: TRBV10-3
length: 12
size: NA
J: TRBJ1-2

DNA: TGTGCCATCAGGTCGGGAGAAAAACTGTTTTTT
CDR3: CAIRSGEKLFF
D: NA
V: TRBV10-3
length: 11
size: NA
J: TRBJ1-4

DNA: TGTGCCAGCAGACCAGGGACAGACACCATATATTTT
CDR3: CASRPGTDTIYF
D: TRBD1
V: TRBV9
length: 12
size: NA
J: TRBJ1-3

DNA: TGCAGTGCGAGCGGGGGGGAGTTACAGCCCCAGCATTTT
CDR3: CSASGGELQPQHF
D: NA
V: TRBV20-1
length: 13
size: many
J: TRBJ1-5

DNA: TGTGCCAGCAGCGTAGGACAGGGGGCTAGGGAGCAGTACTTC
CDR3: CASSVGQGAREQYF
D: TRBD1
V: TRBV9
length: 14
size: once
J: TRBJ2-7

DNA: TGTGCCAGCAGCCACAGAAGCGCAACTAATGAAAAACTGTTTTTT
CDR3: CASSHRSATNEKLFF
D: NA
V: TRBV14
length: 15
size: NA
J: TRBJ1-4

DNA: TGTGCCAGCAGCTCCACAGGTCCGTCTAACTATGGCTACACCTTC
CDR3: CASSSTGPSNYGYTF
D: NA
V: TRBV7-2
length: 15
size: NA
J: TRBJ1-2

DNA: TGTGCCAGTAGTATAGTAGCGACAGGGATTAATCAGCCCCAGCATTTT
CDR3: CASSIVATGINQPQHF
D: TRBD1
V: TRBV19
length: 16
size: few
J: TRBJ1-5

DNA: TGTGCCAGCAGTGAATGGTTTGGGGGTAAAGAGACCCAGTACTTC
CDR3: CASSEWFGGKETQYF
D: NA
V: TRBV25-1
length: 15
size: NA
J: TRBJ2-5

DNA: TGTGCCAGCAGTATACAGGGTTCACCCATATATTTT
CDR3: CASSIQGSPIYF
D: NA
V: TRBV28
length: 12
size: NA
J: TRBJ1-3

DNA: TGCGCCAGCAGCTTGGGGGGCGGCTTGAACACCGGGGAGCTGTTTTTT
CDR3: CASSLGGGLNTGELFF
D: NA
V: TRBV5-1
length: 16
size: NA
J: TRBJ2-2

DNA: TGTGCCAGCACCCCTAGCGGGGATTACGAGCAGTACTTC
CDR3: CASTPSGDYEQYF
D: TRBD2
V: TRBV7-2
length: 13
size: NA
J: TRBJ2-7

DNA: TGTGCCGCCTCATCACACCCACCGGAAAAACTGTTTTTT
CDR3: CAASSHPPEKLFF
D: NA
V: TRBV10-3
length: 13
size: NA
J: TRBJ1-4

DNA: TGTGCCAGCAGCTTAGTCGTTGGGACAGGGGGCTACGAGCAGTACTTC
CDR3: CASSLVVGTGGYEQYF
D: TRBD1
V: TRBV11-2
length: 16
size: NA
J: TRBJ2-7

DNA: TGTGCCAGCAGCCAAACCAGACATAACAATCAGCCCCAGCATTTT
CDR3: CASSQTRHNNQPQHF
D: NA
V: TRBV7-2
length: 15
size: once
J: TRBJ1-5

DNA: TGTGCCAGTAGTTACCGGGACAGGGGGCTCGGAAACACCATATATTTT
CDR3: CASSYRDRGLGNTIYF
D: TRBD1
V: TRBV19
length: 16
size: NA
J: TRBJ1-3

DNA: TGCGCCAGCAGCTTGGGCGGAGTCAATGAGCAGTTCTTC
CDR3: CASSLGGVNEQFF
D: NA
V: TRBV5-1
length: 13
size: few
J: TRBJ2-1

DNA: TGTGCCATCAGTGAGTCCGGACAGTTTCGAAGCTCCTACGAGCAGTACTTC
CDR3: CAISESGQFRSSYEQYF
D: NA
V: TRBV10-3
length: 17
size: few
J: TRBJ2-7

DNA: TGTGCCAGCAGTCCCCCCGACAGGGGCTATGGCTACACCTTC
CDR3: CASSPPDRGYGYTF
D: TRBD1
V: TRBV25-1
length: 14
size: NA
J: TRBJ1-2

DNA: TGTGCCAGTACTGACAGGAATCAGCCCCAGCATTTT
CDR3: CASTDRNQPQHF
D: NA
V: TRBV19
length: 12
size: few
J: TRBJ1-5

DNA: TGCGCCAGCAGCCAAATCGGTTCACCCCTCCACTTT
CDR3: CASSQIGSPLHF
D: NA
V: TRBV4-1
length: 12
size: many
J: TRBJ1-6

DNA: TGTGCCCCAGAAAATGGGCAGCCCCAGCATTTT
CDR3: CAPENGQPQHF
D: NA
V: TRBV15
length: 11
size: NA
J: TRBJ1-5

DNA: TGCAGCGTTGTGGGACAGGCGGTCTACGAGCAGTACTTC
CDR3: CSVVGQAVYEQYF
D: TRBD1
V: TRBV29-1
length: 13
size: NA
J: TRBJ2-7

DNA: TGTGCCAGCAGCCGTACCAATTCACCCCTCCACTTT
CDR3: CASSRTNSPLHF
D: NA
V: TRBV5-8
length: 12
size: many
J: TRBJ1-6